The rows below give T cell receptor beta chains drawn from one sample of a study of blood T cell repertoires in COVID-19. TCRdb keeps only in-frame clones here, not all; method: immunoSEQ multiplex PCR. The data contain more than 100,000 clones, approximately 70% of them seen just once; the ten biggest clones take up about 0.84%. Sequencing used peripheral blood. The origin of the receptors is a human donor with acute or convalescent COVID-19. The donor label of this sample is uncertain. CDR3s include the opening cysteine and the closing phenylalanine or tryptophan. The D gene is left open where the match is weak. The size entry is marked missing in some rows and otherwise reads once, few, many or a size class.

TRBD1	TRBV27	few	TRBJ1-1	TGTGCCAGCAGTTCACGATGGACAGGGAATGAAGCTTTCTTT	CASSSRWTGNEAFF
TRBD1	TRBV5-1	.	TRBJ1-1	TGCGCCAGCAGCCCGGGGACAGGGGCACGATCAGCGGCAGCTTTCTTT	CASSPGTGARSAAAFF
TRBD1	TRBV6-5	.	TRBJ2-3	TGTGCCAGCAGTCGTGCCGGACAGGGGGCAAGCACGCAGTATTTT	CASSRAGQGASTQYF
TRBD1	TRBV6-2/TRBV6-3	.	TRBJ1-1	TGTGCCAGCAGTCGACAGGGCTACACTGAAGCTTTCTTT	CASSRQGYTEAFF
.	TRBV7-9	.	TRBJ2-2	TGTGCCAGCAGCCCAACCGGGGTCGCGGGCACCGGGGAGCTGTTTTTT	CASSPTGVAGTGELFF
TRBD2	TRBV7-2	.	TRBJ2-5	TGTGCCAGCAGCTCAACTAGCGGGGGGGCCTTAAGAGAGACCCAGTACTTC	CASSSTSGGALRETQYF
.	TRBV18	.	TRBJ1-6	TGTGCCAGCTCACTAGAAGCATGGTTGGATTCACCCCTCCACTTT	CASSLEAWLDSPLHF
TRBD1	TRBV2	once	TRBJ1-1	TGTGCCAGCGGACAGGGAGAGGGCACTGAAGCTTTCTTT	CASGQGEGTEAFF
.	TRBV12-1	.	TRBJ1-1	TGTGCCAGCAGACCACAGAACACTGAAGCTTTCTTT	CASRPQNTEAFF
.	TRBV13	few	TRBJ1-2	TGTGCCAGCAGCCGCCGAGGAGGGCCAGAGAGCTATGGCTACACCTTC	CASSRRGGPESYGYTF
.	TRBV5-4	.	TRBJ2-5	TGTGCCAGCAGCCGTGACTACGGGATACAAGAGACCCAGTACTTC	CASSRDYGIQETQYF
.	TRBV24-1	.	TRBJ2-5	TGTGCCACCAGTGATTCCCAGGGGTACCAAGAGACCCAGTACTTC	CATSDSQGYQETQYF
.	TRBV2	.	TRBJ1-5	TGTGCCAGCGGCTCGGGGAAAAGGAGTAGCAATCAGCCCCAGCATTTT	CASGSGKRSSNQPQHF
TRBD2	TRBV5-6	few	TRBJ2-1	TGTGCCAGCAGCATAGGACTAGCGGGCGATAATGAGCAGTTCTTC	CASSIGLAGDNEQFF
.	TRBV11-2	.	TRBJ2-3	TGTGCCAGCAGCTTCGGACACCCCACAGATACGCAGTATTTT	CASSFGHPTDTQYF
TRBD1	TRBV3-1/TRBV3-2	few	TRBJ2-5	TGTGCCAGCAGCCAAGACCCCGGGACAGAAGAGACCCAGTACTTC	CASSQDPGTEETQYF
.	TRBV7-2	.	TRBJ2-5	TGTGCCAGCATCCTAAGAGTGGGCGGGGAGACCCAGTACTTC	CASILRVGGETQYF
TRBD2	TRBV2	once	TRBJ2-3	TGTGCCAGCAGTGAAAGGCGGGGGAAGGAAGGAACGCAGTATTTT	CASSERRGKEGTQYF
TRBD2	TRBV11-2	.	TRBJ2-7	TGTGCCAGCAGCCTTACTAGCGCCTACGAGCAGTACTTC	CASSLTSAYEQYF
.	TRBV3-1/TRBV3-2	.	TRBJ1-3	TGTGCCAGCAGCCAACTTTATGGGCGCAGCACTGGAAACACCATATATTTT	CASSQLYGRSTGNTIYF
.	TRBV9	once	TRBJ2-5	TGTGCCAGCAGCGTAGATAGCGAGACCCAGTACTTC	CASSVDSETQYF
.	TRBV4-1	.	TRBJ2-5	TGCGCCAGCAGCCAAATCGCCGGGGGGCCCCAAGAGACCCAGTACTTC	CASSQIAGGPQETQYF
.	TRBV4-1	.	TRBJ1-6	TGCGCCAGCAGCCATCAAATATGGGGGGGCAACTATAATTCACCCCTCCACTTT	CASSHQIWGGNYNSPLHF
.	TRBV28	.	TRBJ1-6	TGTGCCAGCAGTTGGGCCTTCAATGGACCCCTCCACTTT	CASSWAFNGPLHF
.	TRBV27	few	TRBJ2-7	TGTGCCAGCAGCTCTAACCCGGGAACGTCCTACGAGCAGTACTTC	CASSSNPGTSYEQYF